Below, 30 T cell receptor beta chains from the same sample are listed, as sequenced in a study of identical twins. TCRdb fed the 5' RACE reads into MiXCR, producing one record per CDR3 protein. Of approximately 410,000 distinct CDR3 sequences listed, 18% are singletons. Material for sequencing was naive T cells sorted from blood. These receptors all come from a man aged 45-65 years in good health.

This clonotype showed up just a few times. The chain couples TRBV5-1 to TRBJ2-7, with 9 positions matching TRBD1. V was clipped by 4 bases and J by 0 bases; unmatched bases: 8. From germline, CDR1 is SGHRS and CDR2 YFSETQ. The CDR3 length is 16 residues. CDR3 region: CASSPIGQGISYEQYF. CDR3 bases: TGCGCCAGCAGCCCAATAGGACAGGGGATCTCCTACGAGCAGTACTTC. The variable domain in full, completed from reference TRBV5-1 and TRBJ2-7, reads KAGVTQTPRYLIKTRGQQVTLSCSPISGHRSVSWYQQTPGQGLQFLFEYFSETQRNKGNFPGRFSGRQFSNSRSEMNVSTLELGDSALYLCASSPIGQGISYEQYFGPGTRLTVT.

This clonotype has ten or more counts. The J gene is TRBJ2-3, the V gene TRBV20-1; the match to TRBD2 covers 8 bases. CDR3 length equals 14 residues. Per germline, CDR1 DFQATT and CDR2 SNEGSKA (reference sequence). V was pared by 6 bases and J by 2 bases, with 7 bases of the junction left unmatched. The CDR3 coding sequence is TGCAGTGCAAAGGGCGGGGGGATCACAGATACGCAGTATTTT. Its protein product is CSAKGGGITDTQYF.

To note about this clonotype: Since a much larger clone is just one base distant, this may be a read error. The CDR3 sequence is CASSPQGGHEQYF. In DNA form, the CDR3 reads TGTGCCAGCAGTCCACAGGGGGGTCACGAGCAGTACTTC. This sequence joins TRBV6-6 and TRBJ2-7; 8 positions agree with TRBD1. Germline assignment: CDR1 MNHNY and CDR2 SVGAGI (reference sequence). Trimming at V came to 5 bases and at J to 5 bases, leaving 5 bases not matched to a gene. The CDR3 contains 13 residues.

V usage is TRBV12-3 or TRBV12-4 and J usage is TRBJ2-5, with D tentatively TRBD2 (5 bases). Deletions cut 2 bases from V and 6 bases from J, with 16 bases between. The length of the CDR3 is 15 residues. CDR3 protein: CASSLSGSLLKTQYF. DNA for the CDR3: TGTGCCAGCAGTTTATCGGGGTCTCTGTTGAAGACCCAGTACTTC.

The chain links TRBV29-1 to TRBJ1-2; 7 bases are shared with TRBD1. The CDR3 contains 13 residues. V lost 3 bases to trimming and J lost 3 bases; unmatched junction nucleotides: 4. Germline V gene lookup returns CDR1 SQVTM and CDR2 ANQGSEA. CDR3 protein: CSVDRGSDYGYTF. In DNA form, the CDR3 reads TGCAGCGTTGACAGGGGGTCTGACTATGGCTACACCTTC.

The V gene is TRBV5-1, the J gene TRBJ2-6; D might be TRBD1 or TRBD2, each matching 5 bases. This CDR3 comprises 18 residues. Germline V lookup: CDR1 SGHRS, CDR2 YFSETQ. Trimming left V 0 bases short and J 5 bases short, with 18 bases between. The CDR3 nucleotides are TGCGCCAGCAGCTTGGAAGGGACCCCTAGTAGGAGGGCCAACGTCCTGACTTTC. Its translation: CASSLEGTPSRRANVLTF.

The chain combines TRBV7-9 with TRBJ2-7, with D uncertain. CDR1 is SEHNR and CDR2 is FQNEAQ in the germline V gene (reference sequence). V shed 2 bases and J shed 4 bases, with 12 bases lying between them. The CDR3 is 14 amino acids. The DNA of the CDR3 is TGTGCCAGCAGCTTAAACTCCCCTGGGTACGAGCAGTACTTC. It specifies CASSLNSPGYEQYF.

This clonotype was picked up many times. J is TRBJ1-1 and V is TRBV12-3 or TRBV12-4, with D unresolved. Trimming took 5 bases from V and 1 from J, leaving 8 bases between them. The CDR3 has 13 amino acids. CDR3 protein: CASSVTGNTEAFF. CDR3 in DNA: TGTGCCAGCAGTGTAACGGGGAACACTGAAGCTTTCTTT.

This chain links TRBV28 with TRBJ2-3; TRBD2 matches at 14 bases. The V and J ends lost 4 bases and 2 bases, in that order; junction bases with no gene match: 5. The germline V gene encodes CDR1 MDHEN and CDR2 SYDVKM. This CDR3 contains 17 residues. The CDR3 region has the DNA TGTGCCAGCAGTTCAGGACTAGCGGGAGGACTCACAGATACGCAGTATTTT. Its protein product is CASSSGLAGGLTDTQYF.

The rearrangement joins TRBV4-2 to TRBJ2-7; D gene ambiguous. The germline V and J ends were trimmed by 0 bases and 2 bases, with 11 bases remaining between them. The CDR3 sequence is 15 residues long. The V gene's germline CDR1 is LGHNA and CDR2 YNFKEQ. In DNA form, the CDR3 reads TGTGCCAGCAGCCAAGAGCCTCGAGGCACCTACGAGCAGTACTTC. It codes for CASSQEPRGTYEQYF.

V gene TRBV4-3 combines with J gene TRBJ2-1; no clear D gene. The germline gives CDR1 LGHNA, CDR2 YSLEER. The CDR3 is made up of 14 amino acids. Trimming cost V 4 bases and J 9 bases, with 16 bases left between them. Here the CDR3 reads CASSLSRAESEQFF. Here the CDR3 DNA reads TGCGCCAGCAGCCTAAGCCGGGCAGAAAGTGAGCAGTTCTTC.

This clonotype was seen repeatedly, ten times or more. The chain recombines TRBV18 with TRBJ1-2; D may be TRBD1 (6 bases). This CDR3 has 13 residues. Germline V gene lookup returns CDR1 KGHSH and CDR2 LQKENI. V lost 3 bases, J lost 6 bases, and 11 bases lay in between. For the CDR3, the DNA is TGTGCCAGCTCACCTGACAGGACCAATGGCTACACCTTC. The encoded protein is CASSPDRTNGYTF.

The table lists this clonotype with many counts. CDR3 region: CASSLGIKQTGNTIYF. CDR3 coding DNA: TGTGCCAGCAGCTTAGGAATCAAGCAGACTGGAAACACCATATATTTT. The V call is TRBV7-8, the J call TRBJ1-3; D gene ambiguous. Trimming took 1 base from V and 2 from J, leaving 12 bases between them. The CDR3 has 16 residues. Germline CDR1 is SGHVS and CDR2 is FQNEAQ.

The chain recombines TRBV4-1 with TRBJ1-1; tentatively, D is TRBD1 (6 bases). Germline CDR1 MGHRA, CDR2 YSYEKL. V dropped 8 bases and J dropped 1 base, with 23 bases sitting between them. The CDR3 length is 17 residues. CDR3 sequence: CASGPPALGQKNTEAFF. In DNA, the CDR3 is TGCGCCAGCGGCCCACCCGCCCTTGGACAGAAGAACACTGAAGCTTTCTTT.

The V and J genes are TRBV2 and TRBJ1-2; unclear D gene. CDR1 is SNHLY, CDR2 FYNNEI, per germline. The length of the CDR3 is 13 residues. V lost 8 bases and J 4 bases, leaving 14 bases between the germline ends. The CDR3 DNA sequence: TGTGCCAGCGGACGAGATTTGGGCTATGGCTACACCTTC. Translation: CASGRDLGYGYTF.

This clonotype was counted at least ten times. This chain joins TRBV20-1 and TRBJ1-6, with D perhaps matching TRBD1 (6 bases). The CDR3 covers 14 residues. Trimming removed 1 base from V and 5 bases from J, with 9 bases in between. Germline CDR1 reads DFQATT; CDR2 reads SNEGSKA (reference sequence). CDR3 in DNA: TGCAGTGCTAGAGTTGGACAGCATAATTCACCCCTCCACTTT. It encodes CSARVGQHNSPLHF.

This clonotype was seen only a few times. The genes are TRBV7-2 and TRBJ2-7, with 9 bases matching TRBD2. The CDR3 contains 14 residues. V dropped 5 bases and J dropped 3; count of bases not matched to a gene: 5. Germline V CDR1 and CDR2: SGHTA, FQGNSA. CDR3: CASSPSGEGYEQYF. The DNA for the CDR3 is TGTGCCAGCAGCCCTAGCGGGGAGGGCTACGAGCAGTACTTC.

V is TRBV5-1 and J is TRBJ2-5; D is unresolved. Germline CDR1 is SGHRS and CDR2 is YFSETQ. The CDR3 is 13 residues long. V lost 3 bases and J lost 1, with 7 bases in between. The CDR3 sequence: CASSSWSQETQYF. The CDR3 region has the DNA TGCGCCAGCAGCTCATGGAGCCAAGAGACCCAGTACTTC.

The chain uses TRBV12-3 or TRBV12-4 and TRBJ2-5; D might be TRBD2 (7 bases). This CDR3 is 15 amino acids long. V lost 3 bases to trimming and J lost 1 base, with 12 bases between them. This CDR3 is CASSFGGGGQETQYF. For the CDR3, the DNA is TGTGCCAGCAGTTTCGGAGGGGGGGGCCAAGAGACCCAGTACTTC.

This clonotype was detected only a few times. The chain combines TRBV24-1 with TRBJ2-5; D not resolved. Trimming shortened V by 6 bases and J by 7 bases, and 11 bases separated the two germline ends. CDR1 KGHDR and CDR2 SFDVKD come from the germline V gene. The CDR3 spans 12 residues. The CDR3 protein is CATSPNDGTQYF. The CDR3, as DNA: TGTGCCACCAGTCCCAATGACGGGACCCAGTACTTC.

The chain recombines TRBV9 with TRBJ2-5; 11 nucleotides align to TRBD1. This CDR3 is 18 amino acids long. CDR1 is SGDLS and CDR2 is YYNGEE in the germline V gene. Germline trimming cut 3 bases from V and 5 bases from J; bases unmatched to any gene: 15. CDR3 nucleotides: TGTGCCAGCAGCGGCCGGGACAGGGGGGGCAATCTCCAGGAGACCCAGTACTTC. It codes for CASSGRDRGGNLQETQYF.

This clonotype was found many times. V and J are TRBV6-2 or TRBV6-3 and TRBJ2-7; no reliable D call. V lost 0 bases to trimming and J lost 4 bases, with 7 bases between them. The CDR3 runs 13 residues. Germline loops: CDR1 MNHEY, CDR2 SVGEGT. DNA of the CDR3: TGTGCCAGCAGTTACTCGAAGGCGTACGAGCAGTACTTC. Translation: CASSYSKAYEQYF.

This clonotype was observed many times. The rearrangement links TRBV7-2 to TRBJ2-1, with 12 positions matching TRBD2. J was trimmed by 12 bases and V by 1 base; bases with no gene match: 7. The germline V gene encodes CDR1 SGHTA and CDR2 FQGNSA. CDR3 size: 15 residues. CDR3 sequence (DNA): TGTGCCAGCAGCTTAGTAGGACTAGCGGGAAGGGCGCAGTTCTTC. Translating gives CASSLVGLAGRAQFF.

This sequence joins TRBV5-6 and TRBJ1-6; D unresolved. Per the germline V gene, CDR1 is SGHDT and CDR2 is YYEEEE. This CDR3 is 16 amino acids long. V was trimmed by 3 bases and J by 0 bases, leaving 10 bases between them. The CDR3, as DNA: TGTGCCAGCAGCTCCCCGGCGGGCTCCTATAATTCACCCCTCCACTTT. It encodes CASSSPAGSYNSPLHF.

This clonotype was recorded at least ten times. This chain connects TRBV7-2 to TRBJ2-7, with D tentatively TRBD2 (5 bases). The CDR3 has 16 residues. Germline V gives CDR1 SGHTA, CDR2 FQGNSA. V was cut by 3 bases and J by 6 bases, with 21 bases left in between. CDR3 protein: CASSFHNRVSRVEQYF. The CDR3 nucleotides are TGTGCCAGCAGCTTCCATAACCGGGTTTCGAGGGTCGAGCAGTACTTC.

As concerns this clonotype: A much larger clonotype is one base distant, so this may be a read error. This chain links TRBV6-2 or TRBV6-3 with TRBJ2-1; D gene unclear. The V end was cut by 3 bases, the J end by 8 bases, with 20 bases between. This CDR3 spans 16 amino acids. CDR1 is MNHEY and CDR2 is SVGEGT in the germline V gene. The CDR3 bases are TGTGCCAGCAGTTATGTTTTCCTAGGGTCATCGGATGAGCAGTTCTTC. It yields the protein CASSYVFLGSSDEQFF.

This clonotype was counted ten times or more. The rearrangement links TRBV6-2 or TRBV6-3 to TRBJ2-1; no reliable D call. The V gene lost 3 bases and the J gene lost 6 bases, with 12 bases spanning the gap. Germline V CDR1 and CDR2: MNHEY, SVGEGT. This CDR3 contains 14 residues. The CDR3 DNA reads TGTGCCAGCAGTTATCTTCTCCCGGGCAATGAGCAGTTCTTC. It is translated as CASSYLLPGNEQFF.

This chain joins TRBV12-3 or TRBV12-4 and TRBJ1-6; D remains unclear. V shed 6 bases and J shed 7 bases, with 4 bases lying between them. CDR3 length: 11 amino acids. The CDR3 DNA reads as TGTGCCAGCAGGGCAAATTCACCCCTCCACTTT. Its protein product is CASRANSPLHF.

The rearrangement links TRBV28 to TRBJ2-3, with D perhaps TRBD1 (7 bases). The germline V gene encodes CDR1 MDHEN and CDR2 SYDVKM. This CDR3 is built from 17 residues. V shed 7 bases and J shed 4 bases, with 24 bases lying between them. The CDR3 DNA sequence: TGTGCCAGCACCACCCAGGGGGGCCGACTTTGGGCAGATACGCAGTATTTT. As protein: CASTTQGGRLWADTQYF.

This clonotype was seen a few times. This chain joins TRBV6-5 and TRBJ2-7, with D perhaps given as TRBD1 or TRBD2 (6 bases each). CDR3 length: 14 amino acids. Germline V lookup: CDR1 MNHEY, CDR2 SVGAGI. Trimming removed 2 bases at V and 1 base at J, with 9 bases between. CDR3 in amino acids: CASSYGGPSYEQYF. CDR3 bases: TGTGCCAGCAGTTACGGGGGGCCGTCCTACGAGCAGTACTTC.